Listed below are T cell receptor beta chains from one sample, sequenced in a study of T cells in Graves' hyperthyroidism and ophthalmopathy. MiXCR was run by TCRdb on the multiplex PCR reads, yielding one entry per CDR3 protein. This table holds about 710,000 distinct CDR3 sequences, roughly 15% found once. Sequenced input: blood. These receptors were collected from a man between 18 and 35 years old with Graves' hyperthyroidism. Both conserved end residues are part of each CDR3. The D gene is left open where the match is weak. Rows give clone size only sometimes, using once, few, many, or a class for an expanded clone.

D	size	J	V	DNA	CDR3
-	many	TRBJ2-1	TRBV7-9	TGTGCCAGTATACTAGCAAATGAGCAGTTCTTC	CASILANEQFF
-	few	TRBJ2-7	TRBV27	TGTGCCAGCAGTTTATCAGTGGGTACCCACTACGAGCAGTACTTC	CASSLSVGTHYEQYF
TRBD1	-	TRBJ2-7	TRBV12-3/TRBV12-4	TGTGCCAGCAAGCGGGACAGGGGAGGGTACGAGCAGTACTTC	CASKRDRGGYEQYF
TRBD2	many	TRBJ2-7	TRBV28	TGTGCCAGCAAAGAAAGGAGGGTTAGCGGGGAGCAGTACTTC	CASKERRVSGEQYF
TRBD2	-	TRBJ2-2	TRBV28	TGTGCCAGCAGCCCGGGACTAGCGGGATACAGCGGGGAGCTGTTTTTT	CASSPGLAGYSGELFF
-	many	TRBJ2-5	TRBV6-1	TGTGCCAGCAGGCCTGGGACCCCAGGAACCCAGTACTTC	CASRPGTPGTQYF
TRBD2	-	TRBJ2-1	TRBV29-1	TGCAGCGTTGAATTTCGCCGGGCGGGAGGATCCTACAATGAGCAGTTCTTC	CSVEFRRAGGSYNEQFF
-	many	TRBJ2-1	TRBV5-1	TGCGCCAGCAGCTCTGGAGGGCTTGAGCAGTTCTTC	CASSSGGLEQFF
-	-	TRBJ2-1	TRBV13	TGTGCCAGCAGCTTTAGCGAGTCTTACCAGGGTGAGCAGTTCTTC	CASSFSESYQGEQFF
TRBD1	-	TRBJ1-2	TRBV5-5	TGTGCCAGCAGCTTGGTGTGGCAGGGGGCGAACGGCTACACCTTC	CASSLVWQGANGYTF
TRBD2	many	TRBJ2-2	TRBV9	TGTGCCAGCAGCGTAGCTGGGACGGGAGGCGGCACCGGGGAGCTGTTTTTT	CASSVAGTGGGTGELFF
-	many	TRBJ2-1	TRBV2	TGTGCCAGCAGTGAAGCGCTCCCGGGATCCTCCTACAATGAGCAGTTCTTC	CASSEALPGSSYNEQFF
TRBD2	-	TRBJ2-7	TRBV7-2	TGTGCCAGCAGCTTAGTCGGGACTAGCGGGAGTTCCTACGAGCAGTACTTC	CASSLVGTSGSSYEQYF
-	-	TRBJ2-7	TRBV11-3	TGTGCCGGCAGCTCCCGCGGAGAGGACTACGAGCAGTACTTC	CAGSSRGEDYEQYF
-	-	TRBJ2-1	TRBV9	TGTGCCAGCAGCGTAGGGTGGAGCTCCTACAATGAGCAGTTCTTC	CASSVGWSSYNEQFF
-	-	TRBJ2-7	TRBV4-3	TGCGCCAGCAGCCAAGACGCTACAGGGTACTACGAGCAGTACTTC	CASSQDATGYYEQYF
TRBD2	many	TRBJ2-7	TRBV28	TGTGCCAGCAGTTTGAGCGGGAGGGTCTACGAGCAGTACTTC	CASSLSGRVYEQYF
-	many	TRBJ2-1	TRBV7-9	TGTGCTACCCTTAGAGGGGGCAATGAGCAGTTCTTC	CATLRGGNEQFF
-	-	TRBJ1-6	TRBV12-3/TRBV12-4	TGTGCCAGCAGTTTAGCGAGCGGGACACCTCACTTT	CASSLASGTPHF
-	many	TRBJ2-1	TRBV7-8	TGTGCCAGCAGCTCATTCGATGAGCAGTTCTTC	CASSSFDEQFF
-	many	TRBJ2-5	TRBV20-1	TGCAGTGCTAGAAACGAGCAGACCCAGTACTTC	CSARNEQTQYF
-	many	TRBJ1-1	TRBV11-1	TGTGCCAGCAGCTTAGTCGGGTCGGGGCGATACACTGAAGCTTTCTTT	CASSLVGSGRYTEAFF
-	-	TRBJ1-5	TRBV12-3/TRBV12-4	TGTGCCAGCAGTTTGTGGAGTGGGGATCAGCCCCAGCATTTT	CASSLWSGDQPQHF
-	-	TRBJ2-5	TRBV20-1	TGCAGTGCTAGTACGCAGGGAGAGACCCAGTACTTC	CSASTQGETQYF
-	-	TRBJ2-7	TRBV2	TGTGCCAGCAGTGAACGGCGAGTTGACTACGAGCAGTACTTC	CASSERRVDYEQYF
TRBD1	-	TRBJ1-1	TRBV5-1	TGCGCCAGCAACGGACAGGAGAACACTGAAGCTTTCTTT	CASNGQENTEAFF
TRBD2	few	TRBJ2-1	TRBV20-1	TGCAGTGCTTCACCGGGACTAGCGGGGTTCAATGAGCAGTTCTTC	CSASPGLAGFNEQFF
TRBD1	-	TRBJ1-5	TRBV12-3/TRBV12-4	TGTGCCAGCAGTATGATGCGGGACAGGGGAATATTATTGTGGAGCAATCAGCCCCAGCATTTT	CASSMMRDRGILLWSNQPQHF
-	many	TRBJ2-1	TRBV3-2	TGTGCCAGCAGCCTCCAGTTCTTC	CASSLQFF
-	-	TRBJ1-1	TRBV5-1	TGCGCCAGCAGCTTGGAGGGTTTTGACACTGAAGCTTTCTTT	CASSLEGFDTEAFF
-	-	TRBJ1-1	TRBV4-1	TGCGCCAGCAGCCAAGTGCAGTCTGAAGCTTTCTTT	CASSQVQSEAFF
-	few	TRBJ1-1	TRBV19	TGTGCCAGTAGTGACGGGGCCAAAAAGAACACTGAAGCTTTCTTT	CASSDGAKKNTEAFF
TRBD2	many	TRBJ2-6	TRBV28	TGTGCCAGCAGTCCCATAGCGGGAGGGGGTTCTGGGGCCAACGTCCTGACTTTC	CASSPIAGGGSGANVLTF
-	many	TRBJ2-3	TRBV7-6	TGTGCCAGCAGCCCCGGTCGTACAGATACGCAGTATTTT	CASSPGRTDTQYF
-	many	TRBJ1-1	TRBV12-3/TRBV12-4	TGTGCCAGCAGTTGGTCGCTGGGGGTTGGAACTGGAGCTTTCTTT	CASSWSLGVGTGAFF
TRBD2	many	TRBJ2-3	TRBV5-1	TGCGCCAGCAGCTTGAGGCGGGAGGGAGATACGCAGTATTTT	CASSLRREGDTQYF
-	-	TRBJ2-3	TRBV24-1	TGTGCCACGGCCCCGGCGGACGCTAGCACAGATACGCAGTATTTT	CATAPADASTDTQYF
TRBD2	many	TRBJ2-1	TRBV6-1	TGTGCCAGCAATAGCGGGAGGCGGAATGAGCAGTTCTTC	CASNSGRRNEQFF
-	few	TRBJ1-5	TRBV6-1	TGTGCCAGCAGTACCCTGTGGAGTGAGCCCCAGCATTTT	CASSTLWSEPQHF